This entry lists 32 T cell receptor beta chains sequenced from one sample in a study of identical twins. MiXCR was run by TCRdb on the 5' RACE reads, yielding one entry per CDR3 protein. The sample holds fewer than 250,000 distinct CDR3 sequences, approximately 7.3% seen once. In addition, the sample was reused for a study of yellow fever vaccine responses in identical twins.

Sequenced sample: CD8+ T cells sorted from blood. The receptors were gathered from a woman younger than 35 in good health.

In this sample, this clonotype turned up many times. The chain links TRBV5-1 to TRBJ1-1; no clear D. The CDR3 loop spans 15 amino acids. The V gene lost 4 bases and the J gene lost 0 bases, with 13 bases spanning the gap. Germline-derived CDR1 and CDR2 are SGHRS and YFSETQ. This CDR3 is CASSGGAGVNTEAFF. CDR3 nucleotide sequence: TGCGCCAGCAGCGGAGGAGCAGGAGTGAACACTGAAGCTTTCTTT.

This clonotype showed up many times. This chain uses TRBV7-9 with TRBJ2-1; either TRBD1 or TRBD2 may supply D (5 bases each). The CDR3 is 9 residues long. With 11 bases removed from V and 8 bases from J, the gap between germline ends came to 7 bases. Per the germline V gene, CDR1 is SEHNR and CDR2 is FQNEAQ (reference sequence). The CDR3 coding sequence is TGTGCCTGGGGACATGAGCAGTTCTTC. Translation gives CAWGHEQFF.

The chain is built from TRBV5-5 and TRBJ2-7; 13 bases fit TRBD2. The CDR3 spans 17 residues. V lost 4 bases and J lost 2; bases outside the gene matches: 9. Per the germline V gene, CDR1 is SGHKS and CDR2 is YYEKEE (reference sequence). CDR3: CASSQTGLAGATYEQYV. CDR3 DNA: TGTGCCAGCAGCCAAACAGGACTAGCGGGGGCCACCTACGAGCAGTACGTC.

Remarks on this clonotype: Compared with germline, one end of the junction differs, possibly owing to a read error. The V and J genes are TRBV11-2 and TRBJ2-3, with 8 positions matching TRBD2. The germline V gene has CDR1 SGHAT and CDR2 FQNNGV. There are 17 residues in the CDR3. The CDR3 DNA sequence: TGTGCCAGCAGCCTAGACGAGATAGCGGGACCCACAGATACGCAGTATTTT. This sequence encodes CASSLDEIAGPTDTQYF.

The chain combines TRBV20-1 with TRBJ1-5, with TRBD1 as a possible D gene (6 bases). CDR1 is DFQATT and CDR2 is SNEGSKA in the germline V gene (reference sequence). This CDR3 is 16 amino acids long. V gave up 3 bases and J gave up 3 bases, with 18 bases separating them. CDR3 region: CSARGSGTLNNQPQHF. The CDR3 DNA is TGCAGTGCTAGGGGATCCGGGACATTGAACAATCAGCCCCAGCATTTT.

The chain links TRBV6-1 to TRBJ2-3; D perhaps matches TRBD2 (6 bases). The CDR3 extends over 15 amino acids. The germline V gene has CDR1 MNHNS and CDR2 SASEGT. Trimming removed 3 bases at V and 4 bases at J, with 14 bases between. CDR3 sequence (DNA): TGTGCCAGCAGTGAGTCTAGCGCCCCGGCAGATACGCAGTATTTT. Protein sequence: CASSESSAPADTQYF.

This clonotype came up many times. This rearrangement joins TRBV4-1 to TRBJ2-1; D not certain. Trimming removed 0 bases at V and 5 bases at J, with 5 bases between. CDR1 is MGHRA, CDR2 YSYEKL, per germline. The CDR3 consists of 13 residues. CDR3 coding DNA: TGCGCCAGCAGCCAAGATCGGAACAATGAGCAGTTCTTC. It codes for CASSQDRNNEQFF.

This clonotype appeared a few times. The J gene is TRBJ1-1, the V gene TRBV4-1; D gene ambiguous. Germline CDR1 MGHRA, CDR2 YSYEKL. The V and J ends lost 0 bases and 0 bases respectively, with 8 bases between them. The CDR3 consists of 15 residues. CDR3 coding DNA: TGCGCCAGCAGCCAAGATAGGCGGCTGAACACTGAAGCTTTCTTT. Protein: CASSQDRRLNTEAFF.

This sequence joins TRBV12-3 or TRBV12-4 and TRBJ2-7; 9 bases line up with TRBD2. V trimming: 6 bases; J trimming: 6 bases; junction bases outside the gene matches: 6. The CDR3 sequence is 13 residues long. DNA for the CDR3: TGTGCCAGCAGCCCGGGACTAGCATCCGAGCAGTACGTC. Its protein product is CASSPGLASEQYV.

CDR3: CASSLTDIYTGELFF. CDR3 nucleotides: TGTGCCAGCAGCTTAACCGACATCTACACCGGGGAGCTGTTTTTT. The rearrangement uses TRBV7-9 and TRBJ2-2, with unresolved D. The CDR3 loop spans 15 amino acids. Germline V gene sequence: CDR1 SEHNR, CDR2 FQNEAQ (reference sequence). With 2 bases removed from V and 3 bases from J, the gap between germline ends came to 10 bases.

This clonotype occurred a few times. This CDR3 is CASSLGSPGYNEQFF. As DNA, the CDR3 is TGTGCCAGCAGCTTGGGGTCCCCCGGCTACAATGAGCAGTTCTTC. V gene TRBV7-9 combines with J gene TRBJ2-1; D unclear. CDR1 is SEHNR, CDR2 FQNEAQ, per germline (reference sequence). The germline V and J ends were trimmed by 3 bases and 3 bases, with 12 bases remaining between them. This CDR3 region has 15 residues.

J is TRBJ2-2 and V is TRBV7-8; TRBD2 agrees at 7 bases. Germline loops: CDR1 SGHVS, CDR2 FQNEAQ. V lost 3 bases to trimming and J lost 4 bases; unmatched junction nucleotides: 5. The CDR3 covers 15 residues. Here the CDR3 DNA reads TGTGCCAGCAGCTTCGTGGGCGGGGGCACCGGGGAGCTGTTTTTT. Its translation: CASSFVGGGTGELFF. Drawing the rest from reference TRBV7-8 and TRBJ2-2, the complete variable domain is GAGVSQSPRYKVAKRGQDVALRCDPISGHVSLFWYQQALGQGPEFLTYFQNEAQLDKSGLPSDRFFAERPEGSVSTLKIQRTQQEDSAVYLCASSFVGGGTGELFFGEGSRLTVL.

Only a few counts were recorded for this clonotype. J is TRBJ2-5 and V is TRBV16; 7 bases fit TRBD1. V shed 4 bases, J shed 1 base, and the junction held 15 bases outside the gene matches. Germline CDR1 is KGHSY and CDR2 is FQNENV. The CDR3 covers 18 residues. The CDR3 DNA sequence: TGTGCCAGCAGCCGCCCAAGGGGGCGACCTCAACCCCAAGAGACCCAGTACTTC. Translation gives CASSRPRGRPQPQETQYF.

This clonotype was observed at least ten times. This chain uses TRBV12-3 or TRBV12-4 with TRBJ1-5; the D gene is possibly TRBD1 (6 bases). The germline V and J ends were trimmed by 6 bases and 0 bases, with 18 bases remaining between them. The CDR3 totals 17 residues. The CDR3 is CASSPPGDVGSNQPQHF. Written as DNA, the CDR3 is TGTGCCAGCAGCCCCCCAGGGGACGTGGGTAGCAATCAGCCCCAGCATTTT.

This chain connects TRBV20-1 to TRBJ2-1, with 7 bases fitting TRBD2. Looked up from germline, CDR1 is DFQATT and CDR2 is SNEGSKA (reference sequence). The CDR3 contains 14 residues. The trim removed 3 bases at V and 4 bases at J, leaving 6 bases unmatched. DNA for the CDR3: TGCAGTGCTAGCCGGGACTACGTTTACAATGAGCAGTTCTTC. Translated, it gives CSASRDYVYNEQFF.

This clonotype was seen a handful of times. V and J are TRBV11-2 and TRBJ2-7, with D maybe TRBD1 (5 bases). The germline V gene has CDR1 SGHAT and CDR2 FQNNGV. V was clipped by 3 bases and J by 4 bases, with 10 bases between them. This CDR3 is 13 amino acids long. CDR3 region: CASSLRRGYEQYV. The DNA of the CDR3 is TGTGCCAGCAGCTTGAGAAGGGGATACGAGCAGTACGTC.

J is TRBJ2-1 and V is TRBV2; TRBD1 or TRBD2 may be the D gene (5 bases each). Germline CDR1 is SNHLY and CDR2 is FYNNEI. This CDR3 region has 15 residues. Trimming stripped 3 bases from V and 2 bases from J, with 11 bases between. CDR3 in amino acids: CASSDDSGTYNEQFF. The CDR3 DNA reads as TGTGCCAGCAGTGACGACAGCGGAACCTACAATGAGCAGTTCTTC.

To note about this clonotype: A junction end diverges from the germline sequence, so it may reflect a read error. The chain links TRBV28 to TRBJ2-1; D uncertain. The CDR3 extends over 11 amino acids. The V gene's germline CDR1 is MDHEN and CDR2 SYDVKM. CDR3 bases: TGTACCAGCAGTTACGGAAAGGAGCAGTTCTTC. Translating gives CTSSYGKEQFF. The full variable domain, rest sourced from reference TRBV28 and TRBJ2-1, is DVKVTQSSRYLVKRTGEKVFLECVQDMDHENMFWYRQDPGLGLRLIYFSYDVKMKEKGDIPEGYSVSREKKERFSLILESASTNQTSMYLCTSSYGKEQFFGPGTRLTVL.

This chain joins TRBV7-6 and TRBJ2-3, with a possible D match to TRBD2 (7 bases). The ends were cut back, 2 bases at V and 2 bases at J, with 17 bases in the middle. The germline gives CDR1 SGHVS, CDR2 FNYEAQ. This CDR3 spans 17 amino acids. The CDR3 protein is CASSLRGGGPLTDTQYF. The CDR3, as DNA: TGTGCCAGCAGCTTAAGAGGGGGGGGCCCGCTCACAGATACGCAGTATTTT.

CDR3 protein: CASSSGDSLLFF. CDR3 DNA sequence: TGTGCCAGCAGTTCTGGGGACAGTTTGCTGTTTTTT. The V and J genes are TRBV6-5 and TRBJ2-2, with TRBD1 identical over 7 bases. Unmatched junction bases numbered 6, after V lost 4 bases and J lost 13 bases. The CDR3 extends over 12 amino acids. Germline CDR1 is MNHEY and CDR2 is SVGAGI.

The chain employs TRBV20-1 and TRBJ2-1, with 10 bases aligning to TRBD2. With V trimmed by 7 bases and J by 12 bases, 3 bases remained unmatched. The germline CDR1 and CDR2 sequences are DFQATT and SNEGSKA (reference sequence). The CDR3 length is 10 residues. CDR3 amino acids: CSGLAGMQFF. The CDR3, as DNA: TGCAGTGGACTAGCGGGCATGCAGTTCTTC.

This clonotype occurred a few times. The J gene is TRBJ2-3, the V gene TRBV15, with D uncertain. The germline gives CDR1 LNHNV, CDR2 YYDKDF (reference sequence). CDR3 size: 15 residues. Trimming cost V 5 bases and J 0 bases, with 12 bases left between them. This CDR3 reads CATSPLVGSTDTQYF. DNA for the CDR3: TGTGCCACCAGCCCTCTAGTGGGAAGCACAGATACGCAGTATTTT. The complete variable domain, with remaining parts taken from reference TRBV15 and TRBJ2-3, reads DAMVIQNPRYQVTQFGKPVTLSCSQTLNHNVMYWYQQKSSQAPKLLFHYYDKDFNNEADTPDNFQSRRPNTSFCFLDIRSPGLGDTAMYLCATSPLVGSTDTQYFGPGTRLTVL.

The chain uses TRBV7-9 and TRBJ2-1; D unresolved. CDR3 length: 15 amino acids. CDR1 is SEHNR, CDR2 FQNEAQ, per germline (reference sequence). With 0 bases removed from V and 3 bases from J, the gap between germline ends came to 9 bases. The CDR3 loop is CASSLATILYNEQFF. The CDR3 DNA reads TGTGCCAGCAGCTTAGCAACAATCCTCTACAATGAGCAGTTCTTC.

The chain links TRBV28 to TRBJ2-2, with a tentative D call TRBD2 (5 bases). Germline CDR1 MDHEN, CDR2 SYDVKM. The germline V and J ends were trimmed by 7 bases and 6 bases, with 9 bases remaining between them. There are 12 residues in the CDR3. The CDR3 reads CASTLLAGELFF. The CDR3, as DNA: TGTGCCAGCACCTTACTAGCCGGGGAGCTGTTTTTT.

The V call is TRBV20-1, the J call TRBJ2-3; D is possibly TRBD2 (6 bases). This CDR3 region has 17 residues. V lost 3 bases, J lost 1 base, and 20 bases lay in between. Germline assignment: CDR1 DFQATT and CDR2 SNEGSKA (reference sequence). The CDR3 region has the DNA TGCAGTGCTAGTGCCCTAGCGCCGCAGTGGGGCACAGATACGCAGTATTTT. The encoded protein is CSASALAPQWGTDTQYF.

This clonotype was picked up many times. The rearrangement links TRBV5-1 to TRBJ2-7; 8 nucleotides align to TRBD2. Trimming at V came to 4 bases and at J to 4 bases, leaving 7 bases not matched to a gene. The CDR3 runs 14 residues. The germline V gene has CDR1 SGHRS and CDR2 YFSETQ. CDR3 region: CASSGGLGIYEQYF. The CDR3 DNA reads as TGCGCCAGCAGCGGGGGACTAGGGATATACGAGCAGTACTTC.

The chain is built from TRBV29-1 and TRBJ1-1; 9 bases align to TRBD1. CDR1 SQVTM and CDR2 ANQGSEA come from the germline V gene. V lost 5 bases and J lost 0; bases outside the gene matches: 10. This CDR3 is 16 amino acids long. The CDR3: CSVRAGQGGMNTEAFF. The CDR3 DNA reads TGCAGCGTTAGGGCGGGACAGGGAGGTATGAACACTGAAGCTTTCTTT.

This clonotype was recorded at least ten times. DNA for the CDR3: TGCAGCGTTGAAAGCGGGACACTTGAAGCTTTCTTT. Translating it yields CSVESGTLEAFF. The chain is built from TRBV29-1 and TRBJ1-1; a possible D gene is TRBD1 (6 bases). V gave up 2 bases and J gave up 7 bases, with 11 bases separating them. Germline CDR1 and CDR2: SQVTM and ANQGSEA. The CDR3 length is 12 residues.

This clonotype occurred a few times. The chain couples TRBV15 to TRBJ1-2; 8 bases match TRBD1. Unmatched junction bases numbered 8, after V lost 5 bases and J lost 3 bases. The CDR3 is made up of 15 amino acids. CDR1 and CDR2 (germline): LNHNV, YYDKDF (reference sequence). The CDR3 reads CATSPGTGFDYGYTF. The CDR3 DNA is TGTGCCACCAGCCCCGGGACAGGCTTTGACTATGGCTACACCTTC.

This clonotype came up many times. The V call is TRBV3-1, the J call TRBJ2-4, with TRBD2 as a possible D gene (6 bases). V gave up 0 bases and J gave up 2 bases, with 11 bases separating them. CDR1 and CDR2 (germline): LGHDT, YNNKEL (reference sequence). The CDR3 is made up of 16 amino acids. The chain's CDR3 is CASSQDRRETKNIQYF. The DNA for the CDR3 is TGTGCCAGCAGCCAAGACCGGAGGGAGACCAAAAACATTCAGTACTTC.

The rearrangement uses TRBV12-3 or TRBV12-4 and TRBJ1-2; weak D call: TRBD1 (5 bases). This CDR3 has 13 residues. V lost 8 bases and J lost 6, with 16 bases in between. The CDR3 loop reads CASDGGFEDGYTF. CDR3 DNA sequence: TGTGCCAGCGACGGGGGGTTTGAGGATGGCTACACCTTC.

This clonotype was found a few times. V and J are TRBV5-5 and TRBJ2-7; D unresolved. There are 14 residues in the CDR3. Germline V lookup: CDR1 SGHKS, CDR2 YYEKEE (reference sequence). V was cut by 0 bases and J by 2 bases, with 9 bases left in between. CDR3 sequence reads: CASSLELGTYEQYV. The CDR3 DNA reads TGTGCCAGCAGCTTGGAGTTGGGAACCTACGAGCAGTACGTC.